This T cell receptor beta chain originates from a study of T cell clonality in common variable immunodeficiency (dated by TCRdb to between 2014 and 2017). Paper-wide results and their limitations: Correlations between repertoire features and clinical complications were limited by patient heterogeneity within the CVID cohort. The authors noted that sequencing repertoires of T cell subpopulations would be needed to clarify what caused the increased clonality in CVID. Although equal DNA input was used, an average of approximately 82,000 unique sequences per sample was obtained for controls, compared with some 30,000 for CVID samples. CVID TCRbeta sequences reportedly showed fewer deletions and N-nucleotide insertions and lacked highly modified clones with 13 or more V deletions. CVID subjects shared fewer TCRbeta clones with each other than healthy controls did (p < 0.0001). TCRbeta clonality was higher in CVID subjects than in healthy controls (t-test p = 0.018), and the increase was most characteristic of about a third of subjects.

Most CVID patients and most healthy controls were of Caucasian heritage. From each donor, roughly 5 to 8.5 ml of heparinized peripheral whole blood was collected. Genomic DNA from adults with common variable immune deficiency (CVID) and from healthy adult controls was the source for sequencing TCRbeta CDR3 repertoires. The control group comprised about 22 healthy adult volunteers, some 12 female and 10 male, aged 23 to 66 years with a mean age of roughly 35. To isolate peripheral blood mononuclear cells, diluted blood was subjected to density centrifugation over Hypaque 1077 or Ficoll-Paque. Genomic DNA was extracted from unsorted mononuclear cells by Qiagen column purification or by a centrifugation-based method. Regarding this clone: Its specific antigen is unknown. The read is 3 residues too short to cover the CDR3 end, so that end is filled in from the germline J gene.

From the cysteine through the phenylalanine, the CDR3 covers 14 amino acids. Of the CDR3's DNA, 33 bases were read; they are in frame from base 1. V is trimmed back by 2 bases and J by 4 bases, and the junction contains 4 bases that no gene match accounts for. Looking up the germline V gene yields CDR1 KGHSH and CDR2 LQKENI. For sequencing, equivalent amounts of genomic DNA were input from CVID and control samples. For every sample, a 60 bp segment covering the rearranged TCRbeta CDR3 region was amplified and then sequenced. TCRbeta amplification used the immunoSEQ assay, a bias-corrected multiplex PCR with high-throughput sequencing. The study's processing was this. Each unique nucleotide sequence was treated as a clone and annotated with V, D and J genes, copy number and frequency. Sequences were labeled productive if in frame, and non-productive if out of frame or containing stop codons. As previously described, Shannon's entropy was used to calculate clonality. The predicted amino acid sequences of productive clones were used to derive the mean CDR3 Kyte-Doolittle hydropathy. Scaled V gene usage was hierarchically clustered using Manhattan distance and complete linkage with the R hclust function. Sharing of clones by CDR3 amino acid sequence was evaluated by resampling 12 repertoires per group over 100 rounds. The repertoires were screened for around 70 published EBV-specific TCRbeta sequences and roughly 240 published CMV-specific TCRbeta sequences. A couple of CVID samples yielding fewer than 10,000 sequences were excluded from analysis, leaving 42 CVID repertoires. The table comes from immuneACCESS by way of TCRdb, which keeps in-frame sequences with V and J called. Part of the clones is missing from these tables; in studies checked, under half for an unresolved V gene and the rest for unknown reasons. V, J and clone size derive from that table, while D and trimming were established from the DNA sequence. Across this sample, around 81,000 clones were tabulated and none appeared just once. About 0.8% of the sample belongs to the ten largest clones.

Recombination joined TRBV18 with TRBJ2-7, with 8 bases matching TRBD2. The sequencing sample was made of peripheral blood mononuclear cells. This receptor was identified in a person aged 18 to 75 in good health. CDR3 DNA (partial): TGTGCCAGCTCACCAGGTGGACTAGCTTACGAG. This codes for CASSPGGLAYE. The full CDR3 protein is CASSPGGLAYEQYF.